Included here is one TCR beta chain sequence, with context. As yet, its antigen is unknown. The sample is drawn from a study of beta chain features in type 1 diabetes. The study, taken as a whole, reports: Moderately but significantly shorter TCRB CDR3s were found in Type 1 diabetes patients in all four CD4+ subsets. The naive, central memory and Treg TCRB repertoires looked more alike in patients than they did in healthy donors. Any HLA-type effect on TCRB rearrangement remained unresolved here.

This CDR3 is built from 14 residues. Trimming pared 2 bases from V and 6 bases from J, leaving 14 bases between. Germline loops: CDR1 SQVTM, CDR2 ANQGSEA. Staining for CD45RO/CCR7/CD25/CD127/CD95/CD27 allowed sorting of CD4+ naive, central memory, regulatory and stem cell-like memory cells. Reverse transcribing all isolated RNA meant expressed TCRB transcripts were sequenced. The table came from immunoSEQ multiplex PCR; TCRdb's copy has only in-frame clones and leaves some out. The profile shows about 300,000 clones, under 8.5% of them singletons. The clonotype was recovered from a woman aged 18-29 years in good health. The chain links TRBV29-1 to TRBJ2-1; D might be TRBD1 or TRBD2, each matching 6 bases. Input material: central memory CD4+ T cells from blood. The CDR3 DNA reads TGCAGCGTTGAACGGCGGGGACATCTCAATGAGCAGTTCTTC. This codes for CSVERRGHLNEQFF.